The 4 T cell receptor beta chains given below trace back to one sample, sequenced in a study of blood T cells in healthy people across ages. Next came a second PCR, run for about 6 to 11 cycles, which used a sample-barcoded 5' primer along with a J-beta primer mix. Via MiXCR, TCRdb re-called the 5' RACE reads, giving one row per CDR3 protein. The sample contains just under 900,000 distinct CDR3 sequences, about 30% of which appear only once. Input material: blood. These receptors were taken from an elderly woman in good health.

The chain couples TRBV9 to TRBJ1-6; TRBD1 is a possible D gene (6 bases). Trimming removed 0 bases at V and 7 bases at J, with 11 bases between. The V gene's germline CDR1 is SGDLS and CDR2 YYNGEE. This CDR3 has 15 residues. CDR3 amino acids: CASSVAGALNSPLHF. CDR3 DNA sequence: TGTGCCAGCAGCGTAGCAGGGGCATTAAATTCACCCCTCCACTTT.

In this sample, this clonotype turned up many times. V gene TRBV7-9 combines with J gene TRBJ1-2; tentatively, D is TRBD1 (6 bases). V dropped 0 bases and J dropped 7 bases, with 15 bases sitting between them. CDR3 size: 15 residues. Looked up from germline, CDR1 is SEHNR and CDR2 is FQNEAQ (reference sequence). DNA for the CDR3: TGTGCCAGCAGCTTAGCGGGGGCAGAATTACTTGGCTACACCTTC. Protein product: CASSLAGAELLGYTF.

This clonotype was recorded many times. The chain is built from TRBV20-1 and TRBJ2-5; 10 bases map to TRBD2. CDR1 and CDR2 (germline): DFQATT, SNEGSKA (reference sequence). V was pared by 3 bases and J by 7 bases, with 8 bases of the junction left unmatched. The CDR3 has 14 residues. The CDR3 bases are TGCAGTGCTAGCGCGCTAGCGGGGGCCGGGACCCAGTACTTC. Its translation: CSASALAGAGTQYF.

The V call is TRBV4-3, the J call TRBJ1-1; weak D call: TRBD1 (6 bases). The germline V and J ends were trimmed by 0 bases and 1 base, with 12 bases remaining between them. The length of the CDR3 is 16 residues. CDR1 is LGHNA and CDR2 is YSLEER in the germline V gene. CDR3 in amino acids: CASSQEGGTKNTEAFF. The DNA for the CDR3 is TGCGCCAGCAGCCAAGAAGGCGGGACAAAGAACACTGAAGCTTTCTTT.